The 15 T cell receptor beta chains below come from one sample, sequenced in a study of beta chain features in type 1 diabetes. The study reverse transcribed the entire isolated RNA, so it sequenced expressed TCRB transcripts. Sequencing used immunoSEQ multiplex PCR; TCRdb keeps in-frame clones, though not all of them. The data contain 90,000 to 110,000 clones, approximately 39% of them singletons. The sample consisted of stem cell memory CD4+ T cells from blood. These TCRs come from a woman younger than 35 in good health.

This chain joins TRBV30 and TRBJ2-1; TRBD2 is a possible D gene (5 bases). This CDR3 contains 15 residues. The V gene lost 1 base and the J gene lost 4 bases, with 14 bases spanning the gap. Germline CDR1 is GTSNPN and CDR2 is SVGIG (reference sequence). The DNA for the CDR3 is TGTGCCTGGAGTGGTTCGGCGGGCTCATACAATGAGCAGTTCTTC. It encodes CAWSGSAGSYNEQFF.

The chain links TRBV5-4 to TRBJ2-7; TRBD2 aligns across 7 bases. This CDR3 has 16 amino acids. CDR1 and CDR2 (germline): SGHNT, YYREEE (reference sequence). V shed 1 base, J shed 1 base, and the junction held 8 bases outside the gene matches. The CDR3 nucleotides read TGTGCCAGCAGCTTGCGAGGGCTAGCGGAATCCTACGAGCAGTACTTC. It codes for CASSLRGLAESYEQYF. The full variable domain, with the rest looked up from reference TRBV5-4 and TRBJ2-7, is ETGVTQSPTHLIKTRGQQVTLRCSSQSGHNTVSWYQQALGQGPQFIFQYYREEENGRGNFPPRFSGLQFPNYSSELNVNALELDDSALYLCASSLRGLAESYEQYFGPGTRLTVT.

The genes are TRBV7-9 and TRBJ1-5; 8 bases agree with TRBD1. CDR1 and CDR2 (germline): SEHNR, FQNEAQ (reference sequence). The CDR3 covers 16 residues. The ends lost 0 bases at V and 2 bases at J; junction bases unmatched: 3. This CDR3 is CASSLASTGGNQPQHF. The DNA for the CDR3 is TGTGCCAGCAGCTTAGCCTCGACAGGGGGCAATCAGCCCCAGCATTTT.

This chain connects TRBV6-5 to TRBJ1-1, with 7 positions matching TRBD1. The CDR3 contains 13 residues. J lost 4 bases, V lost 2 bases, and 1 base had no gene match. Germline V gene lookup returns CDR1 MNHEY and CDR2 SVGAGI. DNA for the CDR3: TGTGCCAGCAGTTACGACAGGGTCACTGAAGCTTTCTTT. Translating it yields CASSYDRVTEAFF.

The V and J genes are TRBV7-3 and TRBJ2-2; 14 bases are a match to TRBD2. V lost 4 bases, J lost 6 bases, and 1 base stayed unmatched. The CDR3 spans 15 residues. Germline loops: CDR1 SGHTA, CDR2 FQGTGA. The DNA for the CDR3 is TGTGCCAGCAGCTGGACTAGCGGGAGGTCCGGGGAGCTGTTTTTT. Residues: CASSWTSGRSGELFF.

This clone was observed a few times. J is TRBJ2-1 and V is TRBV18, with no clear D. Trimming removed 2 bases from V and 3 bases from J, with 8 bases in between. The CDR3 is 14 residues long. Germline assignment: CDR1 KGHSH and CDR2 LQKENI. CDR3 residues: CASSPEIHYNEQFF. The CDR3 bases are TGTGCCAGCTCACCAGAAATACACTACAATGAGCAGTTCTTC.

The chain recombines TRBV7-2 with TRBJ2-1, with 9 bases identical to TRBD2. The germline V gene encodes CDR1 SGHTA and CDR2 FQGNSA. The V and J ends lost 1 base and 5 bases, in that order; junction bases with no gene match: 12. The CDR3 totals 18 residues. The CDR3 DNA reads as TGTGCCAGCAGCTTAGTACGGTTAGCGGGAGAATTCGACAATGAGCAGTTCTTC. Translating gives CASSLVRLAGEFDNEQFF.

This clone came up once. This sequence joins TRBV14 and TRBJ2-2; 11 nucleotides line up with TRBD2. The CDR3 consists of 15 residues. CDR1 is SGHDN, CDR2 FVKESK, per germline. V was pared by 8 bases and J by 6 bases, with 8 bases of the junction left unmatched. CDR3 nucleotides: TGTGCCAGCCTCAGTAGCGGGAGGGTTGCCGGGGAGCTGTTTTTT. It encodes CASLSSGRVAGELFF.

This clone was counted a few times. V gene TRBV6-6 combines with J gene TRBJ1-2, with TRBD1 matching 9 bases. CDR1 MNHNY and CDR2 SVGAGI come from the germline V gene (reference sequence). J was trimmed by 5 bases and V by 6 bases; bases with no gene match: 4. The CDR3 length is 13 residues. CDR3 nucleotide sequence: TGTGCCAGCAGCCGACAGGGGGAATATGGCTACACCTTC. It codes for CASSRQGEYGYTF.

The V gene is TRBV18, the J gene TRBJ2-6; D uncertain. Germline V gene sequence: CDR1 KGHSH, CDR2 LQKENI. The CDR3 is 15 residues long. V lost 2 bases to trimming and J lost 1 base, with 6 bases between them. The CDR3 DNA reads as TGTGCCAGCTCACCAAAAATATCTGGGGCCAACGTCCTGACTTTC. Translated, it gives CASSPKISGANVLTF.

This clone was detected only a few times. The rearrangement uses TRBV16 and TRBJ2-4; possible D gene TRBD2, 5 bases. The CDR3 length is 16 residues. CDR1 and CDR2 (germline): KGHSY, FQNENV. V was clipped by 0 bases and J by 0 bases, with 9 bases between them. As DNA, the CDR3 is TGTGCCAGCAGCCAATCAGGAGGACTAGCCAAAAACATTCAGTACTTC. This encodes CASSQSGGLAKNIQYF.

This clone came up a few times. The V gene is TRBV5-1, the J gene TRBJ2-1; D possibly corresponds to TRBD2 (6 bases). The CDR3 runs 16 residues. Germline-derived CDR1 and CDR2 are SGHRS and YFSETQ. The ends were cut back, 4 bases at V and 4 bases at J, with 18 bases in the middle. The CDR3 nucleotides are TGCGCCAGCAGCATAGGACGGCTTGGGGGGTACAATGAGCAGTTCTTC. Translating it yields CASSIGRLGGYNEQFF.

This chain uses TRBV30 with TRBJ1-2; D uncertain. Trimming stripped 7 bases from V and 0 bases from J, with 15 bases between. CDR1 and CDR2 from the germline V gene are GTSNPN and SVGIG (reference sequence). The CDR3 covers 14 residues. DNA of the CDR3: TGTGCCTCGAGGAGGGATCCTGCTAACTATGGCTACACCTTC. Amino acids: CASRRDPANYGYTF. Complete variable domain (other parts from reference TRBV30 and TRBJ1-2): SQTIHQWPATLVQPVGSPLSLECTVEGTSNPNLYWYRQAAGRGLQLLFYSVGIGQISSEVPQNLSASRPQDRQFILSSKKLLLSDSGFYLCASRRDPANYGYTFGSGTRLTVV.

A single count supports this clone. The genes are TRBV5-1 and TRBJ2-1, with 9 bases fitting TRBD2. CDR1 and CDR2 (germline): SGHRS, YFSETQ. V dropped 6 bases and J dropped 5; count of bases not matched to a gene: 6. CDR3 length equals 14 residues. The CDR3 DNA follows: TGCGCCAGCACCCAGACTAGCGGCAACAATGAGCAGTTCTTC. Its translation is CASTQTSGNNEQFF.

The chain couples TRBV7-6 to TRBJ2-1; 9 nucleotides match TRBD2. The CDR3 is 16 amino acids. The V gene end was trimmed by 0 bases and the J gene end by 6 bases; junction bases not matched to a gene: 6. The germline V gene encodes CDR1 SGHVS and CDR2 FNYEAQ. CDR3 sequence: CASSLARGGRGNEQFF. CDR3 coding DNA: TGTGCCAGCAGCTTAGCGCGGGGCGGGAGGGGCAATGAGCAGTTCTTC.